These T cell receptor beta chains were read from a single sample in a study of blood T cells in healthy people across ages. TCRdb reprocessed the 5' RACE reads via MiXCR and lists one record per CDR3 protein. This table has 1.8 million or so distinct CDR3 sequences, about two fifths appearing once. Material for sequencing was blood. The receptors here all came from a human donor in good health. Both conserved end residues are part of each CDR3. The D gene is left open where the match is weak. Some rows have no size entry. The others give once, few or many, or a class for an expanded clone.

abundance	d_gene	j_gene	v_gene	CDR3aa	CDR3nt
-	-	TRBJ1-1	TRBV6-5	CASSNTNSGPPRTEAFF	TGTGCCAGCAGTAACACCAACAGTGGACCTCCTAGGACTGAAGCTTTCTTT
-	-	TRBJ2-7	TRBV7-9	CASSLEFGVSYEQYF	TGTGCCAGCAGCTTAGAGTTTGGGGTTTCCTACGAGCAGTACTTC
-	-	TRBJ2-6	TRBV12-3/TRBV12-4	CASSVSGYSGANVLTF	TGTGCCAGCAGTGTAAGCGGATACTCTGGGGCCAACGTCCTGACTTTC
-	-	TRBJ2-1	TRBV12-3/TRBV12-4	CASSFPGEQFF	TGTGCCAGCAGTTTCCCGGGTGAGCAGTTCTTC
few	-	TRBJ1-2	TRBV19	CASSIQQSWDGYTF	TGTGCCAGTAGTATCCAACAGTCCTGGGATGGCTACACCTTC
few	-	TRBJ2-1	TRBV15	CATSRGGEYLYNEQFF	TGTGCCACCAGCAGAGGGGGGGAATACCTTTACAATGAGCAGTTCTTC
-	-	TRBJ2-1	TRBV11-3	CASSLEPLNNEQFF	TGTGCCAGCAGCTTAGAGCCCCTCAACAATGAGCAGTTCTTC
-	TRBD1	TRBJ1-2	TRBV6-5	CASRVRDSYGYTF	TGTGCCAGCAGGGTCCGGGACAGCTATGGCTACACCTTC
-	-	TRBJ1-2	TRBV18	CASSPPKGLNYGYTF	TGTGCCAGCTCACCCCCGAAAGGGTTAAACTATGGCTACACCTTC
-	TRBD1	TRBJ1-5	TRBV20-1	CSASPRTGSDNQPQHF	TGCAGTGCTAGTCCCAGGACAGGCTCCGACAATCAGCCCCAGCATTTT
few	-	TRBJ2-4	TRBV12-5	CASGPGGGGENIQYF	TGTGCTAGTGGTCCCGGAGGGGGAGGAGAAAACATTCAGTACTTC
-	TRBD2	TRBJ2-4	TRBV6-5	CASSLRGAHSLEQYF	TGTGCCAGCAGTTTGCGGGGGGCCCACAGTCTGGAGCAGTACTTC
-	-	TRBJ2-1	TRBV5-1	CASSLRQSGDGQFF	TGCGCCAGCAGCTTGCGACAGTCGGGCGATGGGCAGTTCTTC
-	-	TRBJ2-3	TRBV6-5	CASSMDMGEDTRYF	TGTGCCAGCAGTATGGACATGGGAGAAGATACGCGGTATTTT
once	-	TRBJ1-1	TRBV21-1	CASSKSRGGGRNTEAFF	TGTGCCAGCAGCAAATCCCGAGGAGGGGGACGGAACACTGAAGCTTTCTTT
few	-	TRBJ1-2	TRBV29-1	CSAGGISNGYTF	TGCAGCGCCGGGGGTATTTCAAATGGCTACACCTTC
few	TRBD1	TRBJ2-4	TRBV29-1	CSVQDRLAKNIQYF	TGCAGCGTCCAGGACAGGCTAGCCAAAAACATTCAGTACTTC
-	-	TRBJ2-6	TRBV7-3	CASSFGGIGSGANVLTF	TGTGCCAGCAGCTTTGGGGGGATCGGCTCTGGGGCCAACGTCCTGACTTTC
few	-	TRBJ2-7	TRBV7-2	CASSRQLGAGLYEQYF	TGTGCCAGCAGCCGACAGTTGGGGGCGGGACTATACGAGCAGTACTTC
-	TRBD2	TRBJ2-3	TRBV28	CASCLFASGITDTQYF	TGTGCCAGCTGTTTATTTGCTAGCGGGATCACAGATACGCAGTATTTT
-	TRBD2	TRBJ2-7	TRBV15	CATSTAGIYEQYF	TGTGCCACCAGCACAGCGGGGATCTACGAGCAGTACTTC
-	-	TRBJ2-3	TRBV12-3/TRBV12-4	CASSTDRTDTQYF	TGTGCCAGCAGCACCGACCGCACAGATACGCAGTATTTT
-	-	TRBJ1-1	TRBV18	CASSPPPGVNTEAFF	TGTGCCAGCTCACCACCACCCGGGGTGAACACTGAAGCTTTCTTT
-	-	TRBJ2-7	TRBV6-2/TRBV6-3	CASMGDLSYEQYF	TGTGCCAGCATGGGTGATCTTTCCTACGAGCAGTACTTC
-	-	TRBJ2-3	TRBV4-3	CASSHQTGPTDTQYF	TGCGCCAGCAGCCACCAGACAGGACCCACAGATACGCAGTATTTT
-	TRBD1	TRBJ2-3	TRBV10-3	CAIKRTGGGDTQYF	TGTGCCATCAAGAGGACAGGGGGGGGAGATACGCAGTATTTT
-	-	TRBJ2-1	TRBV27	CASSLWVPYNEQFF	TGTGCCAGCAGTTTATGGGTCCCCTACAATGAGCAGTTCTTC
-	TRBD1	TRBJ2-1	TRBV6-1	CASSEGQGADEQFF	TGTGCCAGCAGTGAGGGACAGGGGGCCGATGAGCAGTTCTTC
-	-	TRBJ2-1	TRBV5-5	CTSSLGTEDEQFF	TGTACCAGCAGCTTGGGGACGGAAGATGAGCAGTTCTTC
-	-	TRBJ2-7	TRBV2	CASSEALIGGGYEQYF	TGTGCCAGCAGTGAAGCTCTCATCGGAGGGGGATACGAGCAGTACTTC
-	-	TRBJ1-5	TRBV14	CASSQVPGPNQPQHF	TGTGCCAGCAGCCAAGTTCCGGGGCCTAATCAGCCCCAGCATTTT
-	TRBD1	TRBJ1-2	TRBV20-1	CSGEGGAYGYTF	TGCAGTGGGGAAGGGGGCGCCTATGGCTACACCTTC
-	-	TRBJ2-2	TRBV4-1	CASSQAASFPTGELFF	TGCGCCAGCAGCCAAGCGGCGTCGTTTCCGACCGGGGAGCTGTTTTTT